This entry describes one T cell receptor beta chain. This specimen belongs to a study of blood T cell repertoires in COVID-19. Study-wide background: From the United States, Italy and Spain came samples of acute and convalescent COVID-19.

The participants were between about 18 and 90 years old and came from under 25 US areas. Each recovered donor of Cohort 3 presented with two negative PCRs, clearance, or symptom resolution. Sequenced by immunoSEQ multiplex PCR; TCRdb stores in-frame clones only, minus some. Among more than 350,000 clones listed, roughly nine tenths were seen once. The CDR3 runs to 15 residues. The V end lost 1 base, the J end lost 4 bases, and 13 bases lay between the germline ends. Germline V gene lookup returns CDR1 SGHTA and CDR2 FQGNSA. The chain links TRBV7-2 to TRBJ1-1; no definite D call. Sequencing was carried out using PBMCs or T cells enriched from blood (not recorded which). The TCR comes from a man aged 18 to 30 who had recovered from COVID-19. The CDR3 region has the DNA TGTGCCAGCAGCTTAGTTCGGGGTGGAGGCACTGAAGCTTTCTTT. Translated, it gives CASSLVRGGGTEAFF.